These 8 T cell receptor beta chains were sequenced from one sample in a study of shared clonotypes between healthy human individuals. Method: immunoSEQ multiplex PCR; TCRdb's copy keeps in-frame clones and lacks some. The table lists approximately 980,000 clones, over 60% of them singletons. The sequenced sample consisted of memory CD4+ T cells sorted from blood. The sample's subset: CD45RA-negative fraction. The receptors were sampled from a man younger than 35 in good health.

This chain links TRBV5-6 with TRBJ1-2; a weak D match, TRBD1 (6 bases). The CDR3 is 15 amino acids. V shed 2 bases and J shed 4 bases, with 15 bases lying between them. Per the germline V gene, CDR1 is SGHDT and CDR2 is YYEEEE. CDR3 sequence (DNA): TGTGCCAGCAGCTTAGGCCCACAGGGCGGCTATGGCTACACCTTC. Translation gives CASSLGPQGGYGYTF.

V is TRBV30 and J is TRBJ1-2; possible D gene TRBD1, 6 bases. Germline V gene lookup returns CDR1 GTSNPN and CDR2 SVGIG (reference sequence). Trimming removed 5 bases at V and 8 bases at J, with 15 bases between. The CDR3 covers 12 residues. The CDR3 region is CAWAGQPGGYTF. The CDR3, as DNA: TGTGCCTGGGCCGGACAGCCGGGAGGCTACACCTTC.

V and J are TRBV19 and TRBJ1-6, with D maybe TRBD1 (6 bases). The V end was cut by 5 bases, the J end by 7 bases, with 12 bases between. Germline CDR1 is LNHDA and CDR2 is SQIVND (reference sequence). This CDR3 is 14 amino acids long. The CDR3 region is CASSSDRQNSPLHF. The CDR3 DNA is TGTGCCAGTAGTTCCGACAGGCAAAATTCACCCCTCCACTTT.

This clone was counted only a few times. The chain is built from TRBV5-1 and TRBJ2-5; 11 bases agree with TRBD2. The CDR3 consists of 15 residues. CDR1 is SGHRS, CDR2 YFSETQ, per germline. V shed 7 bases, J shed 1 base, and the junction held 6 bases outside the gene matches. The CDR3 coding sequence is TGCGCCAGCCTGCCTAGCGGGGGGTCCCAAGAGACCCAGTACTTC. Translated: CASLPSGGSQETQYF.

The V gene is TRBV4-1, the J gene TRBJ2-4; D is possibly TRBD2 (6 bases). Trimming took 0 bases from V and 9 from J, leaving 18 bases between them. The CDR3 contains 16 residues. CDR1 and CDR2 (germline): MGHRA, YSYEKL. Here the CDR3 reads CASSQDYFRGLPIQYF. CDR3 bases: TGCGCCAGCAGCCAAGACTATTTTCGGGGACTTCCCATTCAGTACTTC.

The chain uses TRBV2 and TRBJ2-7; 7 positions match TRBD2. V gave up 7 bases and J gave up 0 bases; unmatched junction bases: 9. The germline V gene has CDR1 SNHLY and CDR2 FYNNEI. This CDR3 comprises 15 residues. The CDR3 spells CASIQTSPSSYEQYF. The CDR3, as DNA: TGTGCCAGCATCCAGACTAGCCCAAGCTCCTACGAGCAGTACTTC.

The genes are TRBV10-2 and TRBJ1-4; no definite D call. Germline lookup yields CDR1 WSHSY and CDR2 SAAADI. The germline V and J ends were trimmed by 8 bases and 7 bases, with 11 bases remaining between them. The length of the CDR3 is 12 residues. In DNA, the CDR3 is TGCGCCAGCGGCATAACGAGTGAAAAACTGTTTTTT. Translation gives CASGITSEKLFF.

The table lists this clone with a count of one. The J gene is TRBJ2-7, the V gene TRBV11-2; D is possibly TRBD2 (5 bases). The germline gives CDR1 SGHAT, CDR2 FQNNGV. The CDR3 extends over 14 amino acids. Trimming stripped 5 bases from V and 6 bases from J, with 17 bases between. CDR3 region: CASSPRVGEGEQYF. CDR3 nucleotides: TGTGCCAGCAGCCCGCGCGTGGGCGAGGGCGAGCAGTACTTC.